The entry that follows covers one T cell receptor beta chain sequence. Its antigen remains undetermined. Base qualities are not recorded, but no much larger clone differs from it by a single base. The sample originates from a study of blood T cell repertoires in COVID-19 (dated by TCRdb to 2020 to 2022). Regarding the complete study: Collaborator samples came from the United States, Italy and Spain and covered acute and convalescent phases of COVID-19. The sample metadata nearly always contained a de-identified subject ID, COVID-19 status, age in years and sex. HLA class I and class II types, where available, came from metadata supplied by the sample provider rather than from assay-based typing. Deeply sampled blood TCRbeta repertoires from subjects exposed to, actively infected with, or recovered from COVID-19 were included in the dataset. The material from the prospective study consisted of cDNA or gDNA derived from T cells, B-cell-depleted T cells, or PBMCs. A freely available public database, intended as a resource for researchers studying the immune response to SARS-CoV-2, is where the repertoires were released. The samples were drawn from two sources: the first 160 participants of the ongoing ImmuneRACE study, and fewer than 1,500 subjects contributed by 6 global collaborators.

Inclusive of the bounding cysteine and phenylalanine, the CDR3 is 14 residues long. Only CDR3 DNA remains: 42 bases, in frame from the first base. CDR1 ENHRY and CDR2 SYGVKD were looked up in the germline V gene. V has 4 bases trimmed and J has 7 bases trimmed; junction bases matching no gene number 3. General findings and caveats noted by the study authors: How much clinical and demographic metadata was included differed by source and by participant, and the metadata was provided uncurated.

In the prospective study, participants were about 18 to 90 years old, resided in about two dozen geographic areas of the United States, and were enrolled through a virtual design. In the prospective study, cohorts were assigned on the basis of participant-reported clinical history obtained from a screening survey and a study questionnaire. For ImmuneRACE Cohort 3, a participant was defined as recovered based on two consecutive negative NP/OP PCR tests, clearance by a healthcare professional, or resolution of symptoms. In the prospective study, mobile phlebotomists collected whole blood, serum and a nasopharyngeal or oropharyngeal swab from each participant. Prospective study participants could optionally give additional blood draws and questionnaires over a roughly two-month period. Before DNA extraction, prospective study blood samples were shipped either frozen or at room temperature. TCRbeta CDR3 regions were amplified from genomic DNA by means of the immunoSEQ Assay, a bias-controlled multiplex PCR. The study's own analysis went as follows. The number of nucleated cells in each sample was estimated by amplification of reference gene primers within the assay. Sequence reads were collapsed and filtered to measure the absolute abundance of every unique TCRbeta CDR3 rearrangement. Productive Simpson clonality was computed per sample as the square root of Simpson's diversity index over productive rearrangements. As stored in TCRdb, this immuneACCESS dataset retains in-frame rearrangements with V and J assigned. A fraction of the clones does not appear; measured against another copy, unresolved V genes explain less than half of the discrepancy, and the remainder lacks a known reason. Clone size and the V and J calls come from that table; the DNA yielded D and trimming. This sample comprises some 380,000 clones, 70% to 90% of them detected only once. The ten most abundant clones make up 1% to 1.5% of the sample.

This receptor was identified in a man aged 25 to 40 who had recovered from COVID-19. The sample comprised PBMCs or T cells enriched from blood (not recorded which). The sequence links TRBV10-3 to TRBJ1-6; 8 of the junction bases match TRBD1. For the CDR3, the sequence is CAISGTGHNSPLHF. The nucleotides are TGTGCCATCAGTGGGACAGGGCACAATTCACCCCTCCACTTT.